The clone carrying this T cell receptor (beta chain) showed up many times. The antigen is unknown. Samples came from axillary lymph nodes draining the breast cancer. TCRdb reanalysed the multiplex PCR reads using MiXCR and keeps one entry per CDR3 protein. The sample includes about 110,000 distinct CDR3 sequences, roughly 33% seen only once; the top ten take approximately 6%. With 3 bases removed from V and 0 bases from J, the gap between germline ends came to 8 bases. Germline CDR1 reads LNHDA; CDR2 reads SQIVND (reference sequence). The CDR3 loop spans 14 amino acids. These data originate in a study of breast tumors, draining lymph nodes, adjacent tissues. Broader study findings: Tumor T cell lymph node origin was a supported hypothesis, not proven.

This TCR derives from a female donor with breast cancer. Some clones in this sample may be carry-over from other donors' samples. The sample taken for sequencing was axillary lymph node tissue. The chain links TRBV19 to TRBJ1-1; D is perhaps TRBD1 (6 bases). The chain's CDR3 is CASSMGAVNTEAFF. CDR3 DNA: TGTGCCAGTAGTATGGGGGCGGTGAACACTGAAGCTTTCTTT. The complete variable domain, with remaining parts taken from reference TRBV19 and TRBJ1-1, reads DGGITQSPKYLFRKEGQNVTLSCEQNLNHDAMYWYRQDPGQGLRLIYYSQIVNDFQKGDIAEGYSVSREKKESFPLTVTSAQKNPTAFYLCASSMGAVNTEAFFGQGTRLTVV.